This TCR beta chain was observed in a study of blood T cell repertoires in COVID-19. TCRdb's copy holds only in-frame clones and misses some; the assay was immunoSEQ multiplex PCR. The data show approximately 200,000 clones, with 80% to 90% seen just once and over 9.5% held by the top ten. V lost 4 bases, J lost 2 bases, and 12 bases stayed unmatched. Germline loops: CDR1 SGHRS, CDR2 YFSETQ. The CDR3 sequence is 17 residues long. The receptor was derived from a human donor with active or convalescent COVID-19. The donor label of this sample is uncertain. The sample taken for sequencing was peripheral blood. The chain has TRBV5-1 and TRBJ2-5; 9 nucleotides align to TRBD2. In DNA form, the CDR3 reads TGCGCCAGCAGCGCAGGGATCGGGGGACTAGCTCAAGAGACCCAGTACTTC. This codes for CASSAGIGGLAQETQYF.